Following are 23 T cell receptor beta chains from one sample sequenced in a study of cytomegalovirus exposure and HLA in healthy donors. 13 Jbeta primers and 60 Vbeta primers were used for the PCR. Produced via immunoSEQ multiplex PCR; TCRdb's table is partial and in-frame only. The table has about 140,000 clones, 78% seen once; the top ten hold about 2.2%. The sequencing input was PBMCs. The receptors stem from a woman aged 18-29 years in good health and CMV-seropositive.

The rearrangement uses TRBV27 and TRBJ2-3, with D perhaps TRBD2 (5 bases). Trimming took 11 bases from V and 9 from J, leaving 24 bases between them. The CDR3 has 14 amino acids. Germline V gene data show CDR1 as MNHEY and CDR2 as SMNVEV (reference sequence). This CDR3 reads CASSLRGPGETQYF. The CDR3 DNA reads TGTGCCTCCAGCTTGCGAGGGCCCGGGGAGACGCAGTATTTT.

The chain is built from TRBV6-1 and TRBJ1-5, with D unresolved. Germline CDR1 MNHNS, CDR2 SASEGT. This CDR3 comprises 12 residues. V was shortened by 5 bases and J by 4 bases, with 6 bases between the two germline ends. CDR3 residues: CASSPPNQPQHF. The DNA for the CDR3 is TGTGCCAGCAGTCCCCCGAATCAGCCCCAGCATTTT.

This clone was seen a handful of times. The chain couples TRBV5-4 to TRBJ1-1, with D perhaps matching TRBD1 (5 bases). V lost 3 bases and J lost 0, with 12 bases in between. The germline V gene has CDR1 SGHNT and CDR2 YYREEE (reference sequence). There are 15 residues in the CDR3. This CDR3 is CASSSGAGMNTEAFF. In DNA, the CDR3 is TGTGCCAGCAGCTCGGGTGCAGGGATGAACACTGAAGCTTTCTTT.

V and J are TRBV11-3 and TRBJ2-7; possible D gene TRBD1, 5 bases. V was trimmed by 1 base and J by 5 bases, leaving 9 bases between them. Germline-derived CDR1 and CDR2 are SGHNT and YENEEA. The CDR3 is 13 residues long. CDR3 bases: TGTGCCAGCAGCTTAGGGGGCGAAAACGAGCAGTACTTC. Translation gives CASSLGGENEQYF.

The rearrangement links TRBV28 to TRBJ2-6, with TRBD1 matching 7 bases. Germline values: CDR1 MDHEN, CDR2 SYDVKM. CDR3 length equals 18 residues. V was pared by 5 bases and J by 0 bases, with 10 bases of the junction left unmatched. The CDR3 DNA reads TGTGCCAGCAGTCCGTCGGGACAGTTGAGCTCTGGGGCCAACGTCCTGACTTTC. Protein sequence: CASSPSGQLSSGANVLTF.

The chain uses TRBV28 and TRBJ2-3, with TRBD2 matching 9 bases. CDR1 is MDHEN and CDR2 is SYDVKM in the germline V gene. The CDR3 has 14 residues. Unmatched junction bases numbered 11, after V lost 3 bases and J lost 13 bases. The DNA for the CDR3 is TGTGCCAGCAGTTTTCGCCCAGCGGGGGGTGCAGAGTATTTT. It encodes CASSFRPAGGAEYF.

The rearrangement links TRBV25-1 to TRBJ2-5; tentatively, D is TRBD2 (5 bases). The J call may not be correct, given that the DNA end is closer to TRBJ2-7. In germline, CDR1 is MGHDK, CDR2 SYGVNS. The CDR3 runs to 15 residues. The CDR3 sequence is CASSGEADASYEQYF. The CDR3 nucleotides are TGTGCCAGCAGTGGGGAAGCGGACGCATCCTACGAGCAGTACTTC.

This clone occurred once. The rearrangement joins TRBV5-1 to TRBJ1-1; D perhaps matches TRBD1 (6 bases). The CDR3 covers 14 residues. Per germline, CDR1 SGHRS and CDR2 YFSETQ. Trimming removed 4 bases at V and 1 base at J, with 11 bases between. In DNA, the CDR3 is TGCGCCAGCAGCGGCGGACAGACGAACACTGAAGCTTTCTTT. Its protein is CASSGGQTNTEAFF.

The gene calls are TRBV19 and TRBJ1-6; TRBD1 matches at 10 bases. V lost 5 bases and J lost 3; bases outside the gene matches: 4. The CDR3 length is 16 residues. From germline, CDR1 is LNHDA and CDR2 SQIVND (reference sequence). CDR3 sequence: CASSPRDRGYNSPLHF. For the CDR3, the DNA is TGTGCCAGTAGTCCCCGGGACAGGGGCTATAATTCACCCCTCCACTTT.

The CDR3 region is CAISESLSRTGQETQYF. CDR3 in DNA: TGTGCCATCAGTGAGTCTTTATCTCGGACAGGCCAAGAGACCCAGTACTTC. The chain is built from TRBV10-3 and TRBJ2-5; 7 nucleotides match TRBD1. This CDR3 is 17 amino acids long. V lost 0 bases to trimming and J lost 1 base; unmatched junction nucleotides: 8. The germline V gene encodes CDR1 ENHRY and CDR2 SYGVKD.

The chain employs TRBV4-3 and TRBJ1-1, with TRBD1 as a possible D gene (6 bases). CDR3 size: 16 residues. Germline CDR1 LGHNA, CDR2 YSLEER. The V gene lost 0 bases and the J gene lost 0 bases, with 11 bases spanning the gap. CDR3 bases: TGCGCCAGCAGCCAAGACTACAGGGACGTGAACACTGAAGCTTTCTTT. It yields the protein CASSQDYRDVNTEAFF.

The chain is built from TRBV7-9 and TRBJ1-3; no reliable D call. V lost 5 bases, J lost 0 bases, and 11 bases lay in between. Germline V gene data show CDR1 as SEHNR and CDR2 as FQNEAQ (reference sequence). This CDR3 region has 15 residues. CDR3 in amino acids: CASSDRLSSGNTIYF. The CDR3 DNA reads TGTGCCAGCAGCGATCGACTGAGCTCTGGAAACACCATATATTTT.

The chain has TRBV11-2 and TRBJ2-5; 11 bases match TRBD2. The CDR3 loop spans 15 amino acids. Germline lookup yields CDR1 SGHAT and CDR2 FQNNGV. Losses at the gene ends were 5 bases for V and 7 bases for J; bases not matched to a gene: 9. As DNA, the CDR3 is TGTGCCAGCAGCGGACTAGCGGGCGATCTGGGGACCCAGTACTTC. This translates into CASSGLAGDLGTQYF.

V usage is TRBV5-1 and J usage is TRBJ2-2, with D hard to call. The CDR3 is made up of 15 amino acids. The germline CDR1 and CDR2 sequences are SGHRS and YFSETQ. V was clipped by 1 base and J by 15 bases, with 22 bases between them. CDR3 region: CASSLHAISSREVFF. The CDR3, as DNA: TGCGCCAGCAGCTTGCACGCTATATCGAGTCGTGAGGTGTTTTTT.

The gene calls are TRBV10-3 and TRBJ1-2; 10 bases are a match to TRBD1. V dropped 1 base and J dropped 5; count of bases not matched to a gene: 4. The germline V gene encodes CDR1 ENHRY and CDR2 SYGVKD. The CDR3 is 15 amino acids. CDR3 sequence (DNA): TGTGCCATCAGTGAGTACGGGGACAGGGGATATGGCTACACCTTC. It specifies CAISEYGDRGYGYTF.

A note on this clone: An end of the junction does not agree with germline; a read error may underlie this. The chain is built from TRBV5-1 and TRBJ2-1; 8 nucleotides match TRBD2. The CDR3 has 14 residues. Germline assignment: CDR1 SGHRS and CDR2 YFSETQ. The CDR3 loop reads CASSLDLRGAKEVF. DNA of the CDR3: TGCGCCAGCAGCTTGGATCTGCGGGGGGCTAAGGAGGTCTTC.

This clone showed up just a few times. The gene calls are TRBV7-2 and TRBJ2-1; 8 bases are a match to TRBD1. The germline V gene has CDR1 SGHTA and CDR2 FQGNSA. The CDR3 length is 14 residues. V dropped 6 bases and J dropped 8; count of bases not matched to a gene: 9. The CDR3 sequence: CASRPGQGKHEQFF. The CDR3 bases are TGTGCCAGCAGACCCGGACAGGGTAAACATGAGCAGTTCTTC.

The chain carries TRBV7-6 and TRBJ2-5; 7 nucleotides align to TRBD1. Per the germline V gene, CDR1 is SGHVS and CDR2 is FNYEAQ. The CDR3 totals 15 residues. Unmatched junction bases numbered 9, after V lost 7 bases and J lost 1 base. The CDR3 protein is CASTHNRGAQETQYF. The CDR3 bases are TGTGCCAGCACCCACAACAGGGGAGCCCAAGAGACCCAGTACTTC.

The rearrangement joins TRBV6-1 to TRBJ2-3; 10 nucleotides agree with TRBD2. V was pared by 2 bases and J by 1 base, with 3 bases of the junction left unmatched. CDR3 length equals 16 residues. Germline lookup yields CDR1 MNHNS and CDR2 SASEGT. The CDR3 here is CASSESSGGGTDTQYF. The CDR3 DNA reads TGTGCCAGCAGTGAATCTAGCGGGGGAGGCACAGATACGCAGTATTTT.

This clone was seen just once. The CDR3 bases are TGCGCCAGCAGCCAAGGTACCGGGACAGGGGGTGAAAAACTGTTTTTT. Its protein product is CASSQGTGTGGEKLFF. The chain has TRBV4-1 and TRBJ1-4; TRBD1 matches at 11 bases. The germline V gene has CDR1 MGHRA and CDR2 YSYEKL. With 1 base clipped from V and 7 bases from J, the junction kept 5 bases outside the gene matches. The CDR3 extends over 16 amino acids.

The CDR3 loop reads CASSQVNTNYGYTF. CDR3 nucleotide sequence: TGTGCCAGCAGCCAAGTTAACACTAACTATGGCTACACCTTC. The chain has TRBV14 and TRBJ1-2; no clear D gene. V was pared by 1 base and J by 0 bases, with 6 bases between. Germline CDR1 SGHDN, CDR2 FVKESK. The CDR3 totals 14 residues. Filled out from reference TRBV14 and TRBJ1-2, the complete variable domain reads EAGVTQFPSHSVIEKGQTVTLRCDPISGHDNLYWYRRVMGKEIKFLLHFVKESKQDESGMPNNRFLAERTGGTYSTLKVQPAELEDSGVYFCASSQVNTNYGYTFGSGTRLTVV.

The chain employs TRBV5-8 and TRBJ2-4; 8 bases map to TRBD1. The CDR3 has 17 residues. The trim removed 0 bases at V and 3 bases at J, leaving 8 bases unmatched. Germline loops: CDR1 SGHTS, CDR2 YDEGEE. This chain's CDR3 is CASSLAFQGAVKNIQYF. CDR3 nucleotides: TGTGCCAGCAGCTTGGCCTTCCAGGGGGCTGTCAAAAACATTCAGTACTTC.

The rearrangement links TRBV12-1 to TRBJ2-4; TRBD1, the table's D call, lacks a check against the DNA. TRBV12-1 is classified as a pseudogene. CDR3 length equals 18 residues. The CDR3 protein is CASSFESQAKRAKNIQYF. As DNA, the CDR3 is TGTGCCAGCAGCTTTGAGTCACAGGCAAAAAGAGCCAAAAACATTCAGTACTTC.